This T cell receptor beta chain was obtained from a study (dated by TCRdb to the mid-2010s). Library generation was performed with RT-PCR. The instrument given in TCRdb is Illumina MiSeq. The public reads were run again by TCRdb, first through fastp at Q25 and then through MiXCR, and only productive beta chains were kept. Every entry covers one CDR3 protein and lists the most common genes and DNA from its rows. Present in this sample are hundreds of thousands of distinct CDR3 sequences, 14% of which were seen just once. The ten largest clones represent around 3.3% of the sample. In its sample, this clonotype was seen a few times. There is no known antigen for this receptor. Within one base of it there is no much larger clone, and no base qualities were kept. The sequenced sample consisted of memory CD4+ T cells from blood. The TCR originated in a female donor in good health, serving as a healthy control.

CDR3 reads: CASSQDYASNTEAFF. The nucleotide sequence is TGCGCCAGCAGCCAAGATTATGCATCGAACACTGAAGCTTTCTTT. The chain links TRBV4-3 with TRBJ1-1; the D gene lacks a confident call. The CDR3 holds 15 amino acids from the cysteine to the phenylalanine. Of the read, only the CDR3 DNA is kept; its 45 bases are in frame from base 1. In the germline V gene, CDR1 corresponds to LGHNA and CDR2 to YSLEER. V is shortened by 0 bases, J by 1 base, and the region joining them spans 9 bases.